The present TCR beta chain was sequenced within a study of T-cell reconstitution after alpha-beta-depleted transplantation in children. Between the trimmed V and J ends, which lost 4 bases and 0 bases, there was a span of 14 bases. Germline V gives CDR1 MDHEN, CDR2 SYDVKM. The CDR3 has 16 amino acids. Unique molecular identifiers featured in how the TCRbeta library was prepared. TCRdb processed the PCR reads anew with MiXCR; each CDR3 protein has one entry. There are about 260,000 distinct CDR3 sequences in the sample; just under 8.5% occur only once, and 6.3% lies in the top ten. Study-level points and caveats: At around two months after transplant, the alpha-beta T cells were reportedly derived from several hundred expanded clones that came from non-depleted graft cells. Some patients' high day-60 TCRbeta diversity was traced to surviving recipient T cells and thymic progenitors. T-cell numbers and diversity, one year after transplant, stemmed largely from T cells that were newly produced.

This clonotype was recorded many times. Its antigen is unknown. This specimen was PBMCs, mostly from graft donor cells, taken 180 days after TCRalphabeta/CD19-depleted stem cell transplant. The rearrangement joins TRBV28 to TRBJ2-3, with a possible D match to TRBD2 (5 bases). This TCR was recovered from a male patient younger than 18 who had a stem cell transplant for acute lymphoblastic leukemia, so the T cells may come from the graft donor. The CDR3 bases are TGTGCCAGCAGTTCTCTAAGCGGTTCTAGCACAGATACGCAGTATTTT. This encodes CASSSLSGSSTDTQYF.